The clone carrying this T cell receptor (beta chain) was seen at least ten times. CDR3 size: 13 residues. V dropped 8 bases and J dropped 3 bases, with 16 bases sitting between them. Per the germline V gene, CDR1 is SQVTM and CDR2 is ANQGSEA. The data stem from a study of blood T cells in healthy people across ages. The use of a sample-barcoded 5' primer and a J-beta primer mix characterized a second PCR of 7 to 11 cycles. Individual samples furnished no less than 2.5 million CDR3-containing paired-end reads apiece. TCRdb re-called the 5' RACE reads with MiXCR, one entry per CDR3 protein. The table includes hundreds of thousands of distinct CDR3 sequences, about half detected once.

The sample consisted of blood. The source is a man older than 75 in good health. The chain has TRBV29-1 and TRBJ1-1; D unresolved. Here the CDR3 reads CSMKVSSDTEAFF. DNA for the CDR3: TGCAGCATGAAGGTGTCCTCGGACACTGAAGCTTTCTTT.